These 18 T cell receptor beta chains originate from one sample sequenced in a study of Tregs in tolerant kidney transplant recipients. The table came from immunoSEQ multiplex PCR; TCRdb's copy has only in-frame clones and leaves some out. The sample lists some 68,000 clones, about four fifths occurring once. Sample: CD4+ T cells from blood. The receptors derive from a human donor in good health.

The chain joins TRBV7-2 to TRBJ1-2; D possibly corresponds to TRBD1 (6 bases). The germline V gene encodes CDR1 SGHTA and CDR2 FQGNSA. V lost 0 bases and J lost 3, with 11 bases in between. There are 15 residues in the CDR3. The CDR3 sequence is CASSLAVDSYYGYTF. The CDR3 nucleotides are TGTGCCAGCAGCTTAGCCGTGGACAGTTACTATGGCTACACCTTC.

The chain employs TRBV7-2 and TRBJ2-5; D gene uncertain. From germline, CDR1 is SGHTA and CDR2 FQGNSA. The length of the CDR3 is 13 residues. V was cut by 5 bases and J by 1 base, with 8 bases left in between. The CDR3 here is CASSKELQETQYF. DNA for the CDR3: TGTGCCAGCAGCAAGGAACTCCAAGAGACCCAGTACTTC.

The chain carries TRBV15 and TRBJ2-3, with 12 nucleotides matching TRBD2. The ends lost 5 bases at V and 5 bases at J; junction bases unmatched: 14. The CDR3 loop spans 18 amino acids. Germline CDR1 reads LNHNV; CDR2 reads YYDKDF (reference sequence). The CDR3 loop reads CATSRPTLAGGRGDTQYF. The CDR3 DNA sequence: TGTGCCACCAGCCGACCTACTCTAGCGGGGGGGCGGGGAGATACGCAGTATTTT.

V usage is TRBV12-5 and J usage is TRBJ2-7; D remains ambiguous. The CDR3 consists of 13 residues. V dropped 1 base and J dropped 6 bases, with 10 bases sitting between them. Germline CDR1 LGHNT, CDR2 FRNRAP. This chain's CDR3 is CASGLARRSEQYF. CDR3 nucleotides: TGTGCTAGTGGTTTGGCCCGGCGGAGCGAGCAGTACTTC.

The chain uses TRBV11-3 and TRBJ2-3; TRBD1 or TRBD2 may be the D gene (6 bases each). Trimming stripped 5 bases from V and 5 bases from J, with 17 bases between. Germline V gene data show CDR1 as SGHNT and CDR2 as YENEEA. CDR3 length equals 15 residues. As DNA, the CDR3 is TGTGCCAGCAGCCCGGGGGCCCCTGCAGAAGATACGCAGTATTTT. Protein: CASSPGAPAEDTQYF.

This sequence joins TRBV6-5 and TRBJ2-1; TRBD2 is a possible D gene (6 bases). V dropped 6 bases and J dropped 10 bases, with 16 bases sitting between them. The CDR3 is 13 amino acids. Germline V gene lookup returns CDR1 MNHEY and CDR2 SVGAGI. CDR3 amino acids: CASSWTLAQEQFF. DNA for the CDR3: TGTGCCAGCAGCTGGACCCTAGCGCAGGAGCAGTTCTTC.

V is TRBV20-1 and J is TRBJ2-3; D uncertain. The CDR3 has 11 residues. V was cut by 3 bases and J by 3 bases, with 4 bases left in between. Germline values: CDR1 DFQATT, CDR2 SNEGSKA (reference sequence). The CDR3 sequence: CSASPTDTQYF. DNA for the CDR3: TGCAGTGCTAGCCCGACAGATACGCAGTATTTT.

The chain is built from TRBV9 and TRBJ1-3; D perhaps matches TRBD1 (6 bases). Germline CDR1 is SGDLS and CDR2 is YYNGEE. The CDR3 has 15 residues. The V end lost 0 bases, the J end lost 2 bases, and 9 bases lay between the germline ends. CDR3: CASSVDSGAGNTIYF. The CDR3 nucleotides read TGTGCCAGCAGCGTAGATTCAGGGGCTGGAAACACCATATATTTT.

The chain's CDR3 is CASRETGSSGNTIYF. CDR3 nucleotides: TGTGCCAGCAGAGAGACAGGCTCCTCTGGAAACACCATATATTTT. The V call is TRBV5-6, the J call TRBJ1-3; maybe TRBD1 (6 bases). Trimming pared 5 bases from V and 0 bases from J, leaving 12 bases between. The V gene's germline CDR1 is SGHDT and CDR2 YYEEEE. This CDR3 comprises 15 residues.

Here the CDR3 reads CASSLGTIGDEQYF. The CDR3 DNA sequence: TGTGCCAGCAGCTTAGGGACCATCGGAGATGAGCAGTACTTC. V and J are TRBV7-2 and TRBJ2-7, with D unresolved. The CDR3 has 14 residues. Germline values: CDR1 SGHTA, CDR2 FQGNSA. Trimming stripped 1 base from V and 7 bases from J, with 14 bases between.

J is TRBJ2-1 and V is TRBV27, with 9 bases aligning to TRBD1. Germline V gives CDR1 MNHEY, CDR2 SMNVEV (reference sequence). The V gene end was trimmed by 7 bases and the J gene end by 4 bases; junction bases not matched to a gene: 5. CDR3 size: 14 residues. CDR3 in amino acids: CASKRQGDYNEQFF. CDR3 DNA sequence: TGTGCCAGCAAACGACAGGGGGATTACAATGAGCAGTTCTTC.

The chain is built from TRBV21-1 and TRBJ2-7; the listed D gene, TRBD1, was not tested against the DNA. TRBV21-1 is given as a pseudogene. This CDR3 comprises 17 residues. The CDR3 bases are TGTGCCAGCAGCAAAGAAGGGGGGGGACAGGGGACCCACGAGCAGTACTTC. As protein: CASSKEGGGQGTHEQYF.

Worth noting for this clone: The DNA is omitted, as the CDR3 cannot be located on it reliably, and the CDR3 follows TCRdb's listing. J is TRBJ2-7 and V is TRBV7-9; TRBD1 reflects the table's D call only, with no check against the DNA. The CDR3 is 12 residues long, ends included. Germline lookup yields CDR1 SEHNR and CDR2 FQNEAQ (reference sequence). The CDR3 loop reads CASSWADGTGNF.

The V call is TRBV4-3, the J call TRBJ2-1, with 11 bases identical to TRBD2. The CDR3 has 17 residues. The J segment lost 3 bases and the V segment lost 4 bases, leaving 8 bases of the junction unmatched. Germline CDR1 LGHNA, CDR2 YSLEER. The CDR3: CASSLGTSGWGYNEQFF. CDR3 bases: TGCGCCAGCAGCCTCGGGACTAGCGGATGGGGCTACAATGAGCAGTTCTTC.

The chain uses TRBV19 and TRBJ2-2; D might be TRBD2 (6 bases). The CDR3 consists of 15 residues. The germline CDR1 and CDR2 sequences are LNHDA and SQIVND (reference sequence). Trimming stripped 7 bases from V and 2 bases from J, with 14 bases between. CDR3 in amino acids: CASTTGTFNTGELFF. The CDR3, as DNA: TGTGCCAGTACTACCGGGACTTTTAACACCGGGGAGCTGTTTTTT.

The gene calls are TRBV2 and TRBJ2-3, with TRBD2 as a possible D gene (5 bases). The CDR3 has 13 residues. Germline V CDR1 and CDR2: SNHLY, FYNNEI. Trimming took off 10 bases at V and 8 bases at J, with 19 bases between the two ends. CDR3 DNA: TGTGCCACCGACTTGACTGACGGAGGTACGCAGTATTTT. It yields the protein CATDLTDGGTQYF.

This clone was seen once. The V call is TRBV30, the J call TRBJ2-1, with 7 bases identical to TRBD2. The CDR3 has 16 amino acids. Per germline, CDR1 GTSNPN and CDR2 SVGIG (reference sequence). The V segment lost 2 bases and the J segment 7 bases; nucleotides outside the gene matches: 14. Here the CDR3 DNA reads TGTGCCTGGAGTCGGTCCCGACTAGCTTCATCAAATGAGCAGTTCTTC. It is translated as CAWSRSRLASSNEQFF.

The J gene is TRBJ2-1, the V gene TRBV11-2, with 11 positions matching TRBD1. Germline V gives CDR1 SGHAT, CDR2 FQNNGV. This CDR3 contains 15 residues. The trim removed 5 bases at V and 16 bases at J, leaving 16 bases unmatched. The CDR3 region is CASSLSAGTGGSIFF. Written as DNA, the CDR3 is TGTGCCAGCAGCCTCTCAGCCGGGACAGGGGGGTCAATCTTCTTC. The complete variable domain, with remaining parts taken from reference TRBV11-2 and TRBJ2-1, reads EAGVAQSPRYKIIEKRQSVAFWCNPISGHATLYWYQQILGQGPKLLIQFQNNGVVDDSQLPKDRFSAERLKGVDSTLKIQPAKLEDSAVYLCASSLSAGTGGSIFFGPGTRLTVL.